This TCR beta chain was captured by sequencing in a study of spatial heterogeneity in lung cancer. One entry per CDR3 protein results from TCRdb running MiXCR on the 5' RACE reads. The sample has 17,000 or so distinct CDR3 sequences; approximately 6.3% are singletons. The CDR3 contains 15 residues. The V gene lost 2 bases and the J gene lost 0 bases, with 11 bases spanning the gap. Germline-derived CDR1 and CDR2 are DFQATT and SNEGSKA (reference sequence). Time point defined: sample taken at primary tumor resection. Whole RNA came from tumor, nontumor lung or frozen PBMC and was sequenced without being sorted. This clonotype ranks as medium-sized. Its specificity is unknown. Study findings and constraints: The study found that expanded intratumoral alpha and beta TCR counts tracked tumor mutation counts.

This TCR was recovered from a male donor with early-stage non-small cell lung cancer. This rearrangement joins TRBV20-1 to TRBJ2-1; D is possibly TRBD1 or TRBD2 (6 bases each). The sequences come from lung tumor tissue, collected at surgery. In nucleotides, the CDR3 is TGCAGTGCTAGACTCGGGGGCTCCTCCTACAATGAGCAGTTCTTC. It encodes CSARLGGSSYNEQFF.